The table lists the clone carrying this T cell receptor beta chain with many counts. The data are from a study of T cell repertoires in cytomegalovirus infection. MiXCR, applied by TCRdb to the reads, yields one record per CDR3 protein. The sample consists of around 280,000 distinct CDR3 sequences, 9.6% of them appearing once. Trimming took off 11 bases at V and 9 bases at J, with 8 bases between the two ends. Germline CDR1 is SGHTA and CDR2 is FQGNSA. The CDR3 runs 9 residues. Sequencing was done on a sample of PBMCs. The clonotype comes from a human donor in good health (CMV status not recorded). Some clones in this sample may be carry-over from other donors' samples. The chain links TRBV7-2 to TRBJ2-1, with a weak D call TRBD2 (6 bases). The CDR3 loop reads CAAGSEQFF. CDR3 DNA: TGTGCCGCGGGGAGTGAGCAGTTCTTC.